The clone carrying this T cell receptor (beta chain) was recorded at least ten times. Its target is not known. This sample is part of a study of spatial heterogeneity in lung cancer. The time point is: sample taken at primary tumor resection. The approximately 79 donors had untreated early-stage non-small cell lung cancer. Whole RNA was taken from tumor, nontumor lung or frozen PBMC; it was then sequenced unsorted. Findings and caveats of the study: Within tumors, counts of expanded alpha and beta TCRs tracked tumor mutation counts.

A distinct unique molecular identifier was carried by each TCR cDNA molecule. TCRdb analysed the 5' RACE reads with MiXCR anew, one entry per CDR3 protein. The sample records about 21,000 distinct CDR3 sequences, under 3.5% being singletons. The CDR3 sequence is 14 residues long. Germline V gives CDR1 SEHNR, CDR2 FQNEAQ (reference sequence). After removal of 5 bases from V and 5 bases from J, the junction contained 7 bases not matched to a gene. The sequence derives from a male donor with early-stage non-small cell lung cancer. The chain is built from TRBV7-9 and TRBJ2-5; TRBD1 agrees at 8 bases. The sample consisted of lung tumor tissue, taken at surgery. The CDR3 loop is CASSNPGQAETQYF. The CDR3 coding sequence is TGTGCCAGCAGCAATCCGGGACAGGCGGAGACCCAGTACTTC.